This T cell receptor (beta chain) derives from a study of shared clonotypes between healthy human individuals. DNA at approximately 200 ng, roughly 27,000 T cell genomes, went into sorted-subset replicate PCRs. Profiled with immunoSEQ multiplex PCR; TCRdb holds only in-frame clones, not every one. Of 1.6 million or so clones in the sample, about 98.5% are singletons; the top ten hold about 0.34%. This CDR3 region has 11 residues. CDR1 SNHLY and CDR2 FYNNEI come from the germline V gene. Between the trimmed V and J ends, which lost 6 bases and 11 bases, there was a span of 13 bases. The source of this sequence is a man aged 25 to 45 in good health. The sequenced material came from naive CD4+ T cells sorted from blood. As for subset: CD45RA+ positively selected. The chain uses TRBV2 and TRBJ2-5; D unclear. CDR3 sequence: CASSVTARQYF. The CDR3 DNA is TGTGCCAGCAGCGTGACGGCCCGACAGTACTTC.